What follows are 3 T cell receptor beta chains derived from one specimen sequenced in a study of T-cell memory formation after mild COVID-19. TCRdb passed the 5' RACE reads through MiXCR, listing each CDR3 protein once. The sample shows about 400,000 distinct CDR3 sequences, about a sixth of them seen only once. The source material was PBMCs or a T cell subset sorted from them (not recorded which). The receptors here all came from a man younger than 35 who had mild COVID-19 (a few samples of this study predate the infection). Cell type and time point are not known.

This clonotype turned up a few times. V usage is TRBV29-1 and J usage is TRBJ2-7; the match to TRBD1 covers 7 bases. This CDR3 is built from 12 residues. V lost 4 bases, J lost 3 bases, and 3 bases stayed unmatched. Germline assignment: CDR1 SQVTM and CDR2 ANQGSEA. This chain's CDR3 is CSVARDSYEQYF. The CDR3 DNA follows: TGCAGCGTTGCCAGGGACAGCTACGAGCAGTACTTC.

The genes are TRBV7-3 and TRBJ2-1; 13 bases align to TRBD2. CDR1 is SGHTA and CDR2 is FQGTGA in the germline V gene. The CDR3 runs 16 residues. V shed 5 bases and J 10 bases; nucleotides not matched to a gene: 11. This CDR3 is CASSPGLAGAAEEQFF. CDR3 DNA sequence: TGTGCCAGCAGCCCTGGACTAGCGGGGGCCGCCGAGGAGCAGTTCTTC. Looking up the rest from reference TRBV7-3 and TRBJ2-1 gives the full variable domain: GAGVSQTPSNKVTEKGKYVELRCDPISGHTALYWYRQSLGQGPEFLIYFQGTGAADDSGLPNDRFFAVRPEGSVSTLKIQRTERGDSAVYLCASSPGLAGAAEEQFFGPGTRLTVL.

The J gene is TRBJ1-2, the V gene TRBV20-1; no firm D call. CDR3 length equals 11 residues. Trimming shortened V by 6 bases and J by 2 bases, and 7 bases separated the two germline ends. The germline V gene has CDR1 DFQATT and CDR2 SNEGSKA (reference sequence). The CDR3 DNA is TGCAGTGCCTATGACAACTATGGCTACACCTTC. Its translation: CSAYDNYGYTF.